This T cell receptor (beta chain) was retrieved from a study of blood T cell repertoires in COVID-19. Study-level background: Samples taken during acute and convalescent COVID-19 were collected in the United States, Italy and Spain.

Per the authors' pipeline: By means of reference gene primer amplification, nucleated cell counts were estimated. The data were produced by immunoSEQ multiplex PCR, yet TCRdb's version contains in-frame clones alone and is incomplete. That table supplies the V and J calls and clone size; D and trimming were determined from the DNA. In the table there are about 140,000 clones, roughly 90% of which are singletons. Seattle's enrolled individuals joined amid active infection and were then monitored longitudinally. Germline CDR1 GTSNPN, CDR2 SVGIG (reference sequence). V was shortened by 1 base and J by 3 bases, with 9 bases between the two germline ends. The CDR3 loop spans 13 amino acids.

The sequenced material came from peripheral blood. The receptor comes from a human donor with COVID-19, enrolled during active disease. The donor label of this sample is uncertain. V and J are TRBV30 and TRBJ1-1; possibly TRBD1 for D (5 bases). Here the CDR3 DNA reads TGTGCCTGGAGTGCCTCGGGGGACACTGAAGCTTTCTTT. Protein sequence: CAWSASGDTEAFF.